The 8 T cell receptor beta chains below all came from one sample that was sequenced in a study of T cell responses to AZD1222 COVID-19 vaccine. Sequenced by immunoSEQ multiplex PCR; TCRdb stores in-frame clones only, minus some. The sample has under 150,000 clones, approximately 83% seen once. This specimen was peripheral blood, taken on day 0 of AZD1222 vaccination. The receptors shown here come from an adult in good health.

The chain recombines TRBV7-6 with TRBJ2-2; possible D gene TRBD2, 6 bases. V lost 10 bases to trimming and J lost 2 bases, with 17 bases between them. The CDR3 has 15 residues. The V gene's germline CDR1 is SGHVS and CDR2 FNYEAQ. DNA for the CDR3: TGTGCCACCGCGGGATGGGCATCTAACACCGGGGAGCTGTTTTTT. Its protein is CATAGWASNTGELFF.

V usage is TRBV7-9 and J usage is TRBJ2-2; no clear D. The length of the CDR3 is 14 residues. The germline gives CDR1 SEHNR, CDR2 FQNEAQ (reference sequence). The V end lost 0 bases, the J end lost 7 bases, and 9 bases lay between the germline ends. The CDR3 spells CASSLAVSIGELFF. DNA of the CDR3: TGTGCCAGCAGCTTAGCCGTCTCAATCGGGGAGCTGTTTTTT.

CDR3 in amino acids: CASSTIQGKRGSPTEAFF. The CDR3, as DNA: TGTGCCAGCAGTACCATTCAGGGGAAACGGGGTAGCCCGACTGAAGCTTTCTTT. The chain joins TRBV27 to TRBJ1-1; tentatively, D is TRBD1 (6 bases). Per the germline V gene, CDR1 is MNHEY and CDR2 is SMNVEV (reference sequence). Between the trimmed V and J ends, which lost 5 bases and 5 bases, there was a span of 27 bases. The CDR3 loop spans 18 amino acids.

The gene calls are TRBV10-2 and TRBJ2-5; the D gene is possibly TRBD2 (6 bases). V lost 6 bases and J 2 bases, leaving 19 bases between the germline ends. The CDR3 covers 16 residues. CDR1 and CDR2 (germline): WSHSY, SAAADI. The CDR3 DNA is TGCGCCAGCAGGGGAGCGGGCGGGACCCATCAAGAGACCCAGTACTTC. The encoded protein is CASRGAGGTHQETQYF.

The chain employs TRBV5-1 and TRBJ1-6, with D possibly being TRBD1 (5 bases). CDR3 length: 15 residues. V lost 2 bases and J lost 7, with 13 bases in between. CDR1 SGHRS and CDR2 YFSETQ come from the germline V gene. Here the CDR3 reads CASSFDGHRNSPLHF. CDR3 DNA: TGCGCCAGCAGCTTTGATGGACACCGGAATTCACCCCTCCACTTT.

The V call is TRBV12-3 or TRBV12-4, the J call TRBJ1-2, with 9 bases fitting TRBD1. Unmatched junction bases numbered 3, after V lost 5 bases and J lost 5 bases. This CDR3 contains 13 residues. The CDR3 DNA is TGTGCCAGCAGTCTTGGGACAGGGTATGGCTACACCTTC. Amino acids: CASSLGTGYGYTF.

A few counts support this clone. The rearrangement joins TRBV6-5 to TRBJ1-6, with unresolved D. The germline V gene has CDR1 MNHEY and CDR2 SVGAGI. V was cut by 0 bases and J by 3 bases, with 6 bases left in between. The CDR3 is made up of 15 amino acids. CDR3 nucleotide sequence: TGTGCCAGCAGTTACTCCCAGAACTATAATTCACCCCTCCACTTT. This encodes CASSYSQNYNSPLHF.

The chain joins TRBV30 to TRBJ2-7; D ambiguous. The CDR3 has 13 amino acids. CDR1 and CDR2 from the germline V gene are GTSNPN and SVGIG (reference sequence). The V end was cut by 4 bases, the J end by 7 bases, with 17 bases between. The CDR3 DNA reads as TGTGCCTGGAAATTTCTTCGGGCTGGGGAGCAGTACTTC. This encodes CAWKFLRAGEQYF.